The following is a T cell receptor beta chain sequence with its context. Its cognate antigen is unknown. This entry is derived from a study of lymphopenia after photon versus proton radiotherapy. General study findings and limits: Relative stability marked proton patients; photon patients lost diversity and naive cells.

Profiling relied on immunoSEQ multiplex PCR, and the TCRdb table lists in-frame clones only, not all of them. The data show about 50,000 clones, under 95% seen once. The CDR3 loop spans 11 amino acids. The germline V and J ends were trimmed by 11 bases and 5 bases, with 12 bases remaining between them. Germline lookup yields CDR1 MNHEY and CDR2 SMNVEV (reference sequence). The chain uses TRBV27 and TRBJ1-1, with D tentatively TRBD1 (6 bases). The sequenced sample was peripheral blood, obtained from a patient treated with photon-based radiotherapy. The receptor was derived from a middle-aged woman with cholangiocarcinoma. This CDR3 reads CAAWGRTEAFF. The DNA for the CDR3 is TGTGCCGCGTGGGGGCGAACTGAAGCTTTCTTT.